This T cell receptor beta chain was documented in a study of blood T cell repertoires in COVID-19. J gave up 3 bases and V 4 bases, and 8 bases lay outside the gene matches. The CDR3 loop spans 16 amino acids. Germline values: CDR1 MGHRA, CDR2 YSYEKL. Clones were sequenced by immunoSEQ multiplex PCR, and TCRdb holds only the in-frame ones, with some missing. The data contain more than 300,000 clones, more than 75% of them singletons. The chain carries TRBV4-1 and TRBJ2-1, with 8 bases fitting TRBD2. Sequenced input: PBMCs or T cells enriched from blood (not recorded which). This clonotype was sampled from a man aged 40-49 years in a cohort exposed to, infected with or recovered from COVID-19 (not recorded which). The CDR3 region is CASSRQLADLYNEQFF. Written as DNA, the CDR3 is TGCGCCAGCAGCCGGCAACTAGCGGATCTCTACAATGAGCAGTTCTTC.